The entry below gives a single TCR beta chain sequence along with its context. Its antigen is not known. The missing conserved phenylalanine or tryptophan at the end of this CDR3 makes a read error likely. DNA and RNA were both co-extracted from roughly 18-30 mg of bulk tissue that had not been sorted. A constant-region primer served to make TCR beta cDNA from roughly 540 ng total RNA. Modified slightly, ARM-PCR produced TCR beta libraries over three nested multiplex PCR rounds. Rounds one and two of PCR, each of roughly 11 cycles, were primed with TRBV1-TRBV30 forward primers and a C-beta reverse primer. TCRdb used MiXCR to reprocess the multiplex PCR reads, holding one entry per CDR3 protein. The table lists 44,000 or so distinct CDR3 sequences, just over 70% of them singletons, with less than 35% in the top ten. These data belong to a study of tumor-infiltrating lymphocytes in primary liver carcinoma.

The germline V gene encodes CDR1 LGHNA and CDR2 YNFKEQ. The CDR3 totals 14 residues. Whole-study results and caveats: The study found tumor-adjacent and tumor-blood pairs overlapped less than tumor region pairs.

Sequenced material: liver tumor tissue from sampling region 5. Subset in this sample: tumor region T5, tumor centre. The chain links TRBV4-2 to TRBJ1-2; no reliable D call. The clonotype comes from a middle-aged man with primary liver carcinoma and hepatitis B virus infection. The CDR3 loop reads CASSQDDGYYGYTY. The DNA for the CDR3 is TGTGCCAGTAGCCAAGATGACGGATACTATGGCTACACCTAC.